The present T cell receptor beta chain was sequenced within a study of T cells in Graves' hyperthyroidism and ophthalmopathy. Study-wide results and caveats: Most thyroid clonotypes expanded above 0.001 appeared in blood too.

TCR beta CDR3 sequences were amplified from RNA transcripts. Primed by the HTBI set, a first-round RT-PCR was run on the TCR CDR3. TCRdb reanalysed the multiplex PCR reads using MiXCR and keeps one entry per CDR3 protein. In the table there are roughly 750,000 distinct CDR3 sequences, roughly 15% of which are singletons. Hyperthyroidism in the patients, aged 18 to 65, was newly diagnosed and under 2 months in duration. The study left out patients who had uncontrolled infection, other autoimmune disease, pregnancy or lactation. This clonotype appeared many times. What it recognizes is unknown. The CDR3 runs to 12 residues. Per the germline V gene, CDR1 is MNHEY and CDR2 is SMNVEV (reference sequence). Trimming took off 3 bases at V and 9 bases at J, with 9 bases between the two ends.

This sequence originates from a man aged 18 to 30 with Graves' hyperthyroidism. The sequenced material came from blood. The chain has TRBV27 and TRBJ2-1, with D unresolved. CDR3 residues: CASSFGLGEQFF. The CDR3 coding sequence is TGTGCCAGCAGTTTTGGCTTGGGTGAGCAGTTCTTC.